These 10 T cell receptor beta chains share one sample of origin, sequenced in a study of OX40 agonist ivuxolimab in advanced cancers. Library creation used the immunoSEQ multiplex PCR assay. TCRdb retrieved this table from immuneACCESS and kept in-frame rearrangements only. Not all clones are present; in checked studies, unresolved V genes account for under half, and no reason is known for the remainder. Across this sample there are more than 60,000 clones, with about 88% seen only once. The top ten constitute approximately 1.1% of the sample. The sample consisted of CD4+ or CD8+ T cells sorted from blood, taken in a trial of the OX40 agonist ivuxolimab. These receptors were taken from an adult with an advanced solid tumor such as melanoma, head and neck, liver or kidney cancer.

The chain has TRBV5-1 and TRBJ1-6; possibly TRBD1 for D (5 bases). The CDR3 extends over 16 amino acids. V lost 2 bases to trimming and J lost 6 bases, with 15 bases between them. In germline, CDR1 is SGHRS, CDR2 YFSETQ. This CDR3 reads CASSFYTGVINSPLHF. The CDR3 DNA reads TGCGCCAGCAGCTTCTACACGGGGGTCATTAATTCACCCCTCCACTTT.

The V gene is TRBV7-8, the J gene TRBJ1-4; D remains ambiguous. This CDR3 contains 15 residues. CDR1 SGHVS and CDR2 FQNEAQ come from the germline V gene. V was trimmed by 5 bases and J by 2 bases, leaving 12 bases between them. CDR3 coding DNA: TGTGCCAGCAGCCCAGGTCTTCGGACTAATGAAAAACTGTTTTTT. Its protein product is CASSPGLRTNEKLFF.

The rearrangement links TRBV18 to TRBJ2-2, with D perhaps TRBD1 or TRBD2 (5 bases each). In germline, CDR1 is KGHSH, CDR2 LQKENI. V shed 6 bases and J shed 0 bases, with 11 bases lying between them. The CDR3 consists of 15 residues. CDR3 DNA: TGTGCCAGCTCTCCCGGGGCCTCGAACACCGGGGAGCTGTTTTTT. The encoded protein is CASSPGASNTGELFF.

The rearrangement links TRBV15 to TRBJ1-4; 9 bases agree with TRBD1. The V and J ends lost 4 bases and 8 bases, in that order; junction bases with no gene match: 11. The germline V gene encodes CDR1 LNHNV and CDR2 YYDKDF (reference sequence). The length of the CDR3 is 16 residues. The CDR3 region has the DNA TGTGCCACCAGCACACGAGGGACAGGGCGAAGCGAAAAACTGTTTTTT. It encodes CATSTRGTGRSEKLFF.

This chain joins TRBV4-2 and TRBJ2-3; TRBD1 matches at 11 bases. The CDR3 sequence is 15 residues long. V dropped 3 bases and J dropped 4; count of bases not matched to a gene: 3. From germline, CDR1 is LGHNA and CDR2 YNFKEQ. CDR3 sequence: CASSQDRGRSDTQYF. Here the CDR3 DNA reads TGTGCCAGCAGCCAGGACAGGGGGCGTTCAGATACGCAGTATTTT.

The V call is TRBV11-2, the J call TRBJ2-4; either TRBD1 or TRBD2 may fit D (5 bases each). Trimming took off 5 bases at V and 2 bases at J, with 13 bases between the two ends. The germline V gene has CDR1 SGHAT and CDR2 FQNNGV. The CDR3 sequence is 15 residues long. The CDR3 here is CASSPKGRSKNIQYF. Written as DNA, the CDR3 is TGTGCCAGCAGCCCCAAGGGACGGTCCAAAAACATTCAGTACTTC.

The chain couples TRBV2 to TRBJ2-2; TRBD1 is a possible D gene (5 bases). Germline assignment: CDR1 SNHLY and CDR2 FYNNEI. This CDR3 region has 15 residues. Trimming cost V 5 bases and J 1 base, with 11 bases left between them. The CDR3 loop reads CASSSDSLNTGELFF. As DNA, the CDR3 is TGTGCCAGCAGTAGCGACAGCCTGAACACCGGGGAGCTGTTTTTT.

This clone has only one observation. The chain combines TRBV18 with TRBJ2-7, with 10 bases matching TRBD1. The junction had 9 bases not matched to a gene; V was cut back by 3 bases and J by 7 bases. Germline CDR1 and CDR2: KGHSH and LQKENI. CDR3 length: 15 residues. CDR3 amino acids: CASSPTGGTKVEQYF. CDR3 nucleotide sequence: TGTGCCAGCTCACCGACAGGGGGCACGAAAGTGGAGCAGTACTTC.

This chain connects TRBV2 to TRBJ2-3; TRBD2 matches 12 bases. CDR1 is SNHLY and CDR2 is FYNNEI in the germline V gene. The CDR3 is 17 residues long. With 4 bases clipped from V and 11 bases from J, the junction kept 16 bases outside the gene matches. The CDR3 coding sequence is TGTGCCAGCAGTGCCGCGGGACTAGCGGGCCACCCCGGCAGGCAGTATTTT. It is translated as CASSAAGLAGHPGRQYF. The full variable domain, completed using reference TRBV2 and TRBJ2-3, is EPEVTQTPSHQVTQMGQEVILRCVPISNHLYFYWYRQILGQKVEFLVSFYNNEISEKSEIFDDQFSVERPDGSNFTLKIRSTKLEDSAMYFCASSAAGLAGHPGRQYFGPGTRLTVL.

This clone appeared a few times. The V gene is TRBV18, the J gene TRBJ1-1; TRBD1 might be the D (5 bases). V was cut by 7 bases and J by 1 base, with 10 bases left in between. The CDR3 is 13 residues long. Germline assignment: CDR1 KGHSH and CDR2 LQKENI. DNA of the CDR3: TGTGCCAGCTTGTGGGGGTCGAACACTGAAGCTTTCTTT. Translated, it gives CASLWGSNTEAFF.